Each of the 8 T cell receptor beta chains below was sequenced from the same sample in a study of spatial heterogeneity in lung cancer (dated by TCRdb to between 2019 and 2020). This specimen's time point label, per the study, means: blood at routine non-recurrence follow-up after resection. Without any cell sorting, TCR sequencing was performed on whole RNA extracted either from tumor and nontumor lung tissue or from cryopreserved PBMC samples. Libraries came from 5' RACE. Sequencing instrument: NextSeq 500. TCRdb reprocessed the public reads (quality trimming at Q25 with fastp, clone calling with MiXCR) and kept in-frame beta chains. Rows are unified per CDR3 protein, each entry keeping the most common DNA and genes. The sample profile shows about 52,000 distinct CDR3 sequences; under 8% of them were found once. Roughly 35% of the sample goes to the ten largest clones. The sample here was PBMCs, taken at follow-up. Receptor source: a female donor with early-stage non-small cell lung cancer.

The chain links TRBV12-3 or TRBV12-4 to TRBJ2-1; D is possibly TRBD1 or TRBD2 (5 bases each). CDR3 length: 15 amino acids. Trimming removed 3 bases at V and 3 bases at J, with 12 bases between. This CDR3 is CASSFPGRYYNEQFF. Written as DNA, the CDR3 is TGTGCCAGCAGTTTCCCGGGACGGTACTACAATGAGCAGTTCTTC.

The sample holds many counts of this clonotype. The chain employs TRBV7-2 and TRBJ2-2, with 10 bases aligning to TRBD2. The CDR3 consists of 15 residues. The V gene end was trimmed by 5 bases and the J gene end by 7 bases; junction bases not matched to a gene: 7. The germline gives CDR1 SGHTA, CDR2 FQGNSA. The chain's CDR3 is CASSRQTSGVGELFF. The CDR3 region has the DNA TGTGCCAGCAGCCGTCAAACTAGCGGGGTCGGGGAGCTGTTTTTT.

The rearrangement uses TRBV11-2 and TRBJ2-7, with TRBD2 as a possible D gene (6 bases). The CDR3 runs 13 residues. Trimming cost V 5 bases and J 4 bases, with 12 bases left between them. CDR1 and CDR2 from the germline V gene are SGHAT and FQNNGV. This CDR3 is CASSPFGGYEQYF. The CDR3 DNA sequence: TGTGCCAGCAGCCCGTTCGGGGGATACGAGCAGTACTTC. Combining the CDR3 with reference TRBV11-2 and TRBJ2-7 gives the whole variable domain EAGVAQSPRYKIIEKRQSVAFWCNPISGHATLYWYQQILGQGPKLLIQFQNNGVVDDSQLPKDRFSAERLKGVDSTLKIQPAKLEDSAVYLCASSPFGGYEQYFGPGTRLTVT.

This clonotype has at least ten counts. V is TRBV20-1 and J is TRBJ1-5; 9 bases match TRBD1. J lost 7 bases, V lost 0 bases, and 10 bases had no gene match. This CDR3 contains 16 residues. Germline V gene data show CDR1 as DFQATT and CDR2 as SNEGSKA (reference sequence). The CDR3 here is CSARDRRTGVGQPQHF. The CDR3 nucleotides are TGCAGTGCTAGAGATCGTAGGACAGGGGTTGGCCAGCCCCAGCATTTT.

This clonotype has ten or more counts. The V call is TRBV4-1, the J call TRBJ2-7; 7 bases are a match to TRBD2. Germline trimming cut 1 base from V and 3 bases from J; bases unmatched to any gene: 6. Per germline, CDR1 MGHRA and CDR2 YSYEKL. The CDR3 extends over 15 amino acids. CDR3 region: CASSQGAGVGYEQYF. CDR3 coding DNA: TGCGCCAGCAGCCAAGGGGCGGGGGTCGGCTACGAGCAGTACTTC.

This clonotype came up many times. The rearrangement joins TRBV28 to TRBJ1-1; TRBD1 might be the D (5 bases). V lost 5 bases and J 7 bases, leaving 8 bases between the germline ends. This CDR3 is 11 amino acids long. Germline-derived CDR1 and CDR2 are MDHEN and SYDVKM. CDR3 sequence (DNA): TGTGCCAGCAGTCCGGGACTTGAAGCTTTCTTT. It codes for CASSPGLEAFF.

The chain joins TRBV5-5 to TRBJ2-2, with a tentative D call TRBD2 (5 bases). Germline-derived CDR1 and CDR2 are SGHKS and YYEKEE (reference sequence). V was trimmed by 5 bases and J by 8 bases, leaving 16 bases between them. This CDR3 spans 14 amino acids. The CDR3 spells CASRWTPGEGELFF. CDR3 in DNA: TGTGCCAGCAGATGGACCCCCGGGGAGGGGGAGCTGTTTTTT.

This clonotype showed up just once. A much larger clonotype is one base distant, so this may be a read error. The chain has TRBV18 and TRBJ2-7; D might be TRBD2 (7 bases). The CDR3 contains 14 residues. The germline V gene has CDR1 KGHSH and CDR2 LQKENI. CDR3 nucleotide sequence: TGTGCCAGCTCCCCCCAGGGCGGGGGCTACGAGCAGTCCTTC. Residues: CASSPQGGGYEQSF.